A selection of T cell receptor beta chains follows, all from one sample in a study of T cells in Graves' hyperthyroidism and ophthalmopathy. Using its own MiXCR run on the multiplex PCR reads, TCRdb lists one record per CDR3 protein. The table has under 400,000 distinct CDR3 sequences, approximately 14% seen once. Sequenced material: blood. These receptors were obtained from a young woman with Graves' hyperthyroidism that later progressed to Graves' ophthalmopathy. Each CDR3 is given with its conserved first and last residue. D genes are given only for firm matches. Clone size is not always given. Where it is, it says once, few, many or a class for expanded clones.

TRBJ1-6 TRBV6-1 TRBD1 NA CVSSEAPTGRSPLHF TGTGTCAGCAGTGAAGCGCCGACAGGGAGGTCACCCCTCCACTTT
TRBJ2-5 TRBV7-2 NA many CASSLMETQYF TGTGCCAGCAGCTTGATGGAGACCCAGTACTTC
TRBJ2-3 TRBV7-9 TRBD2 NA CASSGRDYTDTQYF TGTGCCAGCAGCGGACGGGACTACACAGATACGCAGTATTTT
TRBJ2-3 TRBV7-2 TRBD2 many CASSTLLAGGPSDTQYF TGTGCCAGCAGCACCCTACTAGCGGGAGGGCCCTCAGATACGCAGTATTTT
TRBJ2-1 TRBV5-4 NA few CATTLPTTESFEQFF TGTGCCACCACCTTACCGACGACCGAAAGCTTCGAGCAGTTCTTC
TRBJ2-2 TRBV20-1 NA NA CSARVQPRDGELFF TGCAGTGCTAGAGTCCAACCGCGTGACGGGGAGCTGTTTTTT
TRBJ2-3 TRBV2 TRBD2 many CASRKAGAVTDTQYF TGTGCCAGCAGAAAAGCGGGAGCCGTCACAGATACGCAGTATTTT
TRBJ2-1 TRBV20-1 NA NA CSAYDRNLYNEQFF TGCAGTGCTTACGACAGGAACCTATACAATGAGCAGTTCTTC
TRBJ1-4 TRBV5-5 TRBD1 few CASSSLPGQGNEKLFF TGTGCCAGCAGCTCGCTCCCGGGACAGGGAAATGAAAAACTGTTTTTT
TRBJ2-5 TRBV14 NA NA CASSPRSEETQYF TGTGCCAGCTCACCGAGGTCTGAAGAGACCCAGTACTTC
TRBJ2-5 TRBV2 NA many CASRRETQYF TGTGCCAGCAGGCGGGAGACCCAGTACTTC
TRBJ2-2 TRBV2 NA NA CASKAGGTGELFF TGTGCCAGCAAAGCAGGGGGGACCGGGGAGCTGTTTTTT
TRBJ2-2 TRBV18 TRBD2 many CASSRLAGESDTGELFF TGTGCCAGCTCAAGACTAGCGGGAGAGTCTGACACCGGGGAGCTGTTTTTT
TRBJ1-2 TRBV6-1 NA many CASRTSGLSYGLTF TGTGCCAGCAGGACCTCGGGACTGAGCTATGGCTTGACCTTC
TRBJ2-1 TRBV13 TRBD2 many CASSLAGANEQFF TGTGCCAGCAGCTTGGCGGGAGCCAATGAGCAGTTCTTC
TRBJ1-2 TRBV28 TRBD1 many CASSSGDSPYGYTF TGTGCCAGCAGTTCTGGGGACAGCCCCTATGGCTACACCTTC
TRBJ2-1 TRBV12-3/TRBV12-4 NA NA CASSSQLVEIYNEQFF TGTGCCAGCAGTTCGCAACTAGTAGAAATTTACAATGAGCAGTTCTTC
TRBJ2-7 TRBV5-1 NA many CASSLLQGMNYEQYF TGCGCCAGCAGCTTGTTGCAGGGGATGAACTACGAGCAGTACTTC
TRBJ2-1 TRBV28 TRBD1 few CASETTGEGYNEQFF TGTGCCAGCGAAACTACAGGGGAAGGGTACAATGAGCAGTTCTTC
TRBJ1-6 TRBV4-2 NA NA CASSQEDSRGALHF TGTGCCAGCAGCCAAGAGGACAGCCGAGGCGCCCTCCACTTT
TRBJ2-1 TRBV9 TRBD1 NA CASSLTTGLDEQFF TGTGCCAGCAGCCTAACGACAGGGTTGGATGAGCAGTTCTTC
TRBJ2-7 TRBV27 NA few CASRTGSYEQYF TGTGCCAGCCGTACAGGGAGTTACGAGCAGTACTTC
TRBJ2-3 TRBV10-3 NA many CAISESWGTSTDTQYF TGTGCCATCAGTGAGTCATGGGGGACTAGCACAGATACGCAGTATTTT
TRBJ2-7 TRBV29-1 NA many CSVEMGKPPSYEQYF TGCAGCGTTGAAATGGGCAAACCCCCGTCCTACGAGCAGTACTTC
TRBJ2-7 TRBV3-1 NA NA CASGGDSYEQYF TGTGCCAGCGGCGGGGACTCCTACGAGCAGTACTTC
TRBJ2-2 TRBV29-1 NA few CSVQGTGFGNTGELFF TGCAGCGTCCAGGGGACGGGGTTTGGGAACACCGGGGAGCTGTTTTTT
TRBJ2-3 TRBV15 TRBD2 NA CATSRASGRGKDTQYF TGTGCCACCAGCAGGGCTAGCGGGAGAGGTAAAGATACGCAGTATTTT
TRBJ2-1 TRBV24-1 TRBD1 many CATRPSGQESTYNEQFF TGTGCCACCAGACCATCCGGACAGGAGAGTACCTACAATGAGCAGTTCTTC
TRBJ1-2 TRBV28 TRBD1 many CASSVGTGYGYTF TGTGCCAGCAGCGTAGGGACAGGCTATGGCTACACCTTC
TRBJ2-3 TRBV24-1 NA NA CATSDSLTETDAQYF TGTGCCACCAGTGATTCGTTGACAGAGACAGATGCGCAGTATTTT
TRBJ2-3 TRBV24-1 NA many CATSDLTGTGPTDTQYF TGTGCCACCAGTGATTTGACGGGGACTGGTCCCACAGATACGCAGTATTTT
TRBJ2-1 TRBV12-3/TRBV12-4 NA NA CASSFYGDEQFF TGTGCCAGCAGTTTTTACGGCGATGAGCAGTTCTTC
TRBJ2-2 TRBV12-3/TRBV12-4 NA NA CASSKDTGELFF TGTGCCAGCAGTAAAGATACCGGGGAGCTGTTTTTT
TRBJ2-3 TRBV4-1 NA many CASSQTTPTDTQYF TGCGCCAGCAGCCAAACGACGCCCACAGATACGCAGTATTTT
TRBJ1-5 TRBV6-2/TRBV6-3 NA many CASSYSRRSNQPQHF TGTGCCAGCAGTTACTCTCGACGGAGCAATCAGCCCCAGCATTTT
TRBJ1-5 TRBV19 NA NA CASSIRTHQPQHF TGTGCCAGTAGTATAAGGACACATCAGCCCCAGCATTTT
TRBJ2-5 TRBV27 NA many CASSPGEPQETQYF TGTGCCAGCAGTCCAGGGGAGCCCCAAGAGACCCAGTACTTC
TRBJ2-4 TRBV28 NA NA CASRPRDRYPLAKNIQYF TGTGCCAGCAGGCCGCGGGACAGATATCCTCTAGCCAAAAACATTCAGTACTTC